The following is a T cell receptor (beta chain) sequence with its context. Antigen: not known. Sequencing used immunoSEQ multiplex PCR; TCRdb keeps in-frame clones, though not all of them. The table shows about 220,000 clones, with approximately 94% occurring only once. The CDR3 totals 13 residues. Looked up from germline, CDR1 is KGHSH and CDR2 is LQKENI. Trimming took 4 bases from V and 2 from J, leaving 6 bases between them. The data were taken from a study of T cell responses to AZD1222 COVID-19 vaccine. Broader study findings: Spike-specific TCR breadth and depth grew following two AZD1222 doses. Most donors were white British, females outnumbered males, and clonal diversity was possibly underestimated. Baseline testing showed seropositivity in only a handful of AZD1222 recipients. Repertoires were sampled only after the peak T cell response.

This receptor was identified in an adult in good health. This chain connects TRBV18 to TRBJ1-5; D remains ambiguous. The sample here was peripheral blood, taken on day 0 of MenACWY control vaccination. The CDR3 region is CASSREGNQPQHF. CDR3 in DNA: TGTGCCAGCTCACGGGAGGGCAATCAGCCCCAGCATTTT. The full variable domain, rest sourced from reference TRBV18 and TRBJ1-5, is NAGVMQNPRHLVRRRGQEARLRCSPMKGHSHVYWYRQLPEEGLKFMVYLQKENIIDESGMPKERFSAEFPKEGPSILRIQQVVRGDSAAYFCASSREGNQPQHFGDGTRLSIL.